The clone carrying this TCR beta chain showed up many times. Antigen: not known. Combining iRepertoire HTBI primers with Arm-PCR of CDR3 regions, the authors built TCR beta libraries. TCRdb reprocessed the multiplex PCR reads with MiXCR, giving one entry per CDR3 protein. Of approximately 400,000 distinct CDR3 sequences detected, more than 13% appear once; the ten largest clones hold 16%. The CDR3 has 15 amino acids. The germline V gene encodes CDR1 SGHRS and CDR2 YFSETQ. V lost 0 bases to trimming and J lost 3 bases, with 11 bases between them. The entry originates in a study of regulatory T cells in long-lasting Graves disease. The study, taken as a whole, reports: Thyroid tissue was not sampled; only peripheral blood was. For persistent Graves' patients, TCR diversity was lower than for newly diagnosed ones.

Time point specified: newly diagnosed GD, antithyroid drugs for less than 3 months. With RNA extracted from PBMCs as input, the TCR library was made. These records were also assigned to another study, of T cells in Graves' hyperthyroidism and ophthalmopathy. From that report: Investigators excluded patients with uncontrolled infection, other autoimmune disease, pregnancy or lactation. Ophthalmopathy was model-predicted a median approximately six months pre-onset.

The receptor was isolated from a woman in her 30s with Graves disease. The rearrangement uses TRBV5-1 and TRBJ2-3; possible D gene TRBD1, 5 bases. Specimen: peripheral blood mononuclear cells (PBMCs), collected at new diagnosis, from a patient treated with antithyroid drugs. CDR3 nucleotide sequence: TGCGCCAGCAGCTTGGGACAGTGGGAAACAGATACGCAGTATTTT. This encodes CASSLGQWETDTQYF. Together with reference TRBV5-1 and TRBJ2-3, the CDR3 gives the full variable domain: KAGVTQTPRYLIKTRGQQVTLSCSPISGHRSVSWYQQTPGQGLQFLFEYFSETQRNKGNFPGRFSGRQFSNSRSEMNVSTLELGDSALYLCASSLGQWETDTQYFGPGTRLTVL.